The 8 T cell receptor beta chains reported below all come from one sample, sequenced in a study of blood T cell repertoires in COVID-19. This table comes from immunoSEQ multiplex PCR, and its TCRdb copy is limited to in-frame clones, with some not included. This sample has 250,000 to 300,000 clones; about 88% occur once, and the top ten carry 0.95% to 1%. Sequencing was carried out using peripheral blood. These receptors were taken from a woman aged 40 to 50 who had recovered from COVID-19.

The chain is built from TRBV19 and TRBJ2-7; maybe TRBD1 (5 bases). CDR1 and CDR2 (germline): LNHDA, SQIVND (reference sequence). CDR3 size: 15 residues. V lost 3 bases and J 2 bases, leaving 14 bases between the germline ends. CDR3 sequence reads: CASSIFQGPTYEQYV. The CDR3 DNA is TGTGCCAGTAGTATTTTTCAGGGCCCCACCTACGAGCAGTACGTC.

The rearrangement uses TRBV5-4 and TRBJ1-3; D call uncertain. CDR3 length: 15 residues. V was cut by 4 bases and J by 0 bases, with 11 bases left in between. Germline CDR1 reads SGHNT; CDR2 reads YYREEE (reference sequence). The CDR3 nucleotides are TGTGCCAGCAGCAGGAGGTCGAACTCTGGAAACACCATATATTTT. Its protein product is CASSRRSNSGNTIYF.

V is TRBV29-1 and J is TRBJ1-1; TRBD1 agrees at 7 bases. V gave up 3 bases and J gave up 5 bases; unmatched junction bases: 3. CDR3 length: 12 amino acids. The germline V gene encodes CDR1 SQVTM and CDR2 ANQGSEA. The CDR3 region is CSVETGRTEAFF. As DNA, the CDR3 is TGCAGCGTTGAGACAGGGAGGACTGAAGCTTTCTTT.

The rearrangement joins TRBV29-1 to TRBJ1-5; 7 bases line up with TRBD1. Germline V gene lookup returns CDR1 SQVTM and CDR2 ANQGSEA. This CDR3 has 13 amino acids. V shed 4 bases and J 4 bases; nucleotides not matched to a gene: 4. The CDR3 region is CSVGGQNNQPQHF. The CDR3 region has the DNA TGCAGCGTTGGGGGACAGAATAATCAGCCCCAGCATTTT.

This chain uses TRBV3-1 (or the pseudogene TRBV3-2) with TRBJ1-5, with TRBD1 as a possible D gene (5 bases). The V and J ends lost 3 bases and 6 bases respectively, with 9 bases between them. CDR1 is LGHDT and CDR2 is YNNKEL in the germline V gene (reference sequence). CDR3 length: 13 residues. The CDR3 protein is CASSHRAVQPQHF. The CDR3 coding sequence is TGTGCCAGCAGCCACAGGGCGGTTCAGCCCCAGCATTTT.

The CDR3: CASSPTRQGRYLEGKLFF. The CDR3 region has the DNA TGTGCCAGCTCACCAACCCGACAGGGGCGATACCTCGAGGGAAAACTGTTTTTT. The V gene is TRBV18, the J gene TRBJ1-4; 8 nucleotides align to TRBD1. Per germline, CDR1 KGHSH and CDR2 LQKENI. The CDR3 covers 18 residues. The junction had 18 bases not matched to a gene; V was cut back by 2 bases and J by 10 bases.

J is TRBJ1-2 and V is TRBV19; possible D gene TRBD1, 5 bases. Per germline, CDR1 LNHDA and CDR2 SQIVND (reference sequence). The CDR3 is 12 residues long. V was shortened by 9 bases and J by 5 bases, with 13 bases between the two germline ends. The CDR3 reads CASNSGGYGYTF. The CDR3 DNA reads as TGTGCCAGCAACTCCGGGGGGTATGGCTACACCTTC. The complete variable domain, with remaining parts taken from reference TRBV19 and TRBJ1-2, reads DGGITQSPKYLFRKEGQNVTLSCEQNLNHDAMYWYRQDPGQGLRLIYYSQIVNDFQKGDIAEGYSVSREKKESFPLTVTSAQKNPTAFYLCASNSGGYGYTFGSGTRLTVV.

The V call is TRBV30, the J call TRBJ1-5; the D gene is possibly TRBD1 (5 bases). V lost 0 bases and J 4 bases, leaving 13 bases between the germline ends. Germline V gene sequence: CDR1 GTSNPN, CDR2 SVGIG (reference sequence). The CDR3 contains 15 residues. In DNA, the CDR3 is TGTGCCTGGAGTGTACAGGATGGGGGGAATCAGCCCCAGCATTTT. It yields the protein CAWSVQDGGNQPQHF.